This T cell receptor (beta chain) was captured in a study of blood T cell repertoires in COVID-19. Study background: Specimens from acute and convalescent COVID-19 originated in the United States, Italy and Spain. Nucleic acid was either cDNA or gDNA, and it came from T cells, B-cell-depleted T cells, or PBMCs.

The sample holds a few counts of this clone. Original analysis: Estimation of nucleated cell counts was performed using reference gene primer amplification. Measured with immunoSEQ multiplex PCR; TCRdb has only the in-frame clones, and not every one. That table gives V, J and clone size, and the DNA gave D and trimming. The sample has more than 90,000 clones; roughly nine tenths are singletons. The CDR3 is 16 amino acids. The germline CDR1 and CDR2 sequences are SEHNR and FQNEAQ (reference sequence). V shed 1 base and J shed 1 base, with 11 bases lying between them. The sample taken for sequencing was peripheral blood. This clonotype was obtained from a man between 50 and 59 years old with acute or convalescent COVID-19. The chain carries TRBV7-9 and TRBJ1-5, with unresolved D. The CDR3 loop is CASSLGEGGSNQPQHF. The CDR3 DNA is TGTGCCAGCAGCTTAGGGGAGGGAGGAAGCAATCAGCCCCAGCATTTT.